A selection of T cell receptor beta chains follows, all from one sample in a study of human T cells and chemical hapten exposure. TCRdb reprocessed the RACE reads via MiXCR and lists one record per CDR3 protein. The data show about 380,000 distinct CDR3 sequences, with approximately 5% seen just once and about 2.5% held by the top ten. Specimen: whole blood, collected in connection with sensitization to the hapten diphenylcyclopropenone (DPC). The source is a woman between 50 and 59 years old with alopecia areata. Some clones in this sample may be carry-over from other donors' samples. Both conserved end residues are part of each CDR3. The D gene is left open where the match is weak. The size field is filled for only some rows; it gives once, few, many or a size class.

TRBJ1-2,TRBV7-9,many,NA,CASSRRDGYYGYTF,TGTGCCAGCAGCCGACGGGACGGTTACTATGGCTACACCTTC
TRBJ1-1,TRBV2,many,TRBD1,CASSLTGAPLLNTEAFF,TGTGCCAGCAGCTTGACAGGGGCCCCATTACTGAACACTGAAGCTTTCTTT
TRBJ2-1,TRBV6-2/TRBV6-3,many,NA,CASTLDRNNEQFF,TGTGCCAGCACCCTGGACCGAAACAATGAGCAGTTCTTC
TRBJ1-5,TRBV6-1,NA,TRBD1,CASSGDRGDSSQPQHF,TGTGCCAGCAGTGGGGACAGGGGAGACAGTAGTCAGCCCCAGCATTTT
TRBJ2-1,TRBV7-2,many,TRBD2,CASSLVTSGANEQFF,TGTGCCAGCAGCTTAGTGACTAGCGGGGCCAATGAGCAGTTCTTC
TRBJ2-3,TRBV5-5,NA,NA,CASSLASLAPKGPDTQYF,TGTGCCAGCAGCTTGGCCTCGTTGGCCCCGAAGGGCCCAGATACGCAGTATTTT
TRBJ1-6,TRBV30,NA,NA,CAWNTEHNSPLHF,TGTGCCTGGAATACAGAACATAATTCACCCCTCCACTTT
TRBJ2-3,TRBV2,many,NA,CASKPTTDTQYF,TGTGCCAGCAAGCCCACCACAGATACGCAGTATTTT
TRBJ1-2,TRBV29-1,NA,TRBD1,CSATGTGFYGYTF,TGCAGCGCCACCGGGACAGGCTTCTATGGCTACACCTTC
TRBJ1-5,TRBV27,many,NA,CASNQGGSGQPQHF,TGTGCCAGCAACCAAGGTGGATCGGGTCAGCCCCAGCATTTT
TRBJ1-5,TRBV11-2,few,NA,CASSLQWGGQPQHF,TGTGCCAGCAGCTTACAGTGGGGGGGACAGCCCCAGCATTTT
TRBJ2-5,TRBV7-7,few,NA,CASSFLYGSQETQYF,TGTGCCAGCAGCTTCTTGTACGGGAGCCAAGAGACCCAGTACTTC
TRBJ2-5,TRBV7-9,few,TRBD2,CASSLPAGEETQYF,TGTGCCAGCAGCTTACCGGCGGGGGAGGAGACCCAGTACTTC
TRBJ2-7,TRBV5-1,many,NA,CASSFEVPRYEQYF,TGCGCCAGCAGCTTCGAGGTCCCTCGCTACGAGCAGTACTTC
TRBJ2-7,TRBV29-1,many,TRBD1,CSVLGQSYEQYF,TGCAGCGTCTTGGGACAGTCCTACGAGCAGTACTTC
TRBJ1-5,TRBV11-2,few,NA,CASSSGWAQPQHF,TGTGCCAGCAGCTCGGGTTGGGCACAGCCCCAGCATTTT
TRBJ1-3,TRBV6-1,many,NA,CASTLIWADPGNTIYF,TGTGCCAGCACCCTTATATGGGCAGACCCTGGAAACACCATATATTTT
TRBJ2-3,TRBV10-3,many,TRBD2,CAIRARLAGETDTQYF,TGTGCCATCAGAGCCCGACTAGCGGGGGAAACAGATACGCAGTATTTT
TRBJ1-2,TRBV29-1,few,NA,CSVEKSGPTRGYTF,TGCAGCGTTGAAAAATCAGGCCCAACCCGAGGCTACACCTTC
TRBJ1-2,TRBV9,few,NA,CASSVLRETFDGYTF,TGTGCCAGCAGCGTTTTGAGGGAGACCTTTGATGGCTACACCTTC
TRBJ2-2,TRBV28,NA,NA,CASIPGSWGELFF,TGTGCCAGCATCCCTGGAAGTTGGGGGGAGCTGTTTTTT
TRBJ1-2,TRBV5-5,many,NA,CASSLQSPANYGYTF,TGTGCCAGCAGCTTGCAGTCTCCCGCTAACTATGGCTACACCTTC
TRBJ2-1,TRBV7-2,NA,NA,CASSLNTDEQFF,TGTGCCAGCAGCCTGAATACCGATGAGCAGTTCTTC
TRBJ1-5,TRBV6-1,many,NA,CASNADSNQPQHF,TGTGCCAGCAACGCAGATAGCAATCAGCCCCAGCATTTT
TRBJ2-3,TRBV9,few,NA,CASSPLGGKTDTQYF,TGTGCCAGCAGCCCTCTAGGGGGTAAGACAGATACGCAGTATTTT
TRBJ2-6,TRBV12-3/TRBV12-4,many,NA,CASSLRVSGANVLTF,TGTGCCAGCAGTCTCAGGGTCTCTGGGGCCAACGTCCTGACTTTC
TRBJ2-3,TRBV20-1,many,TRBD2,CSATDLPSGRSVSDTQYF,TGCAGTGCTACCGACCTCCCTAGCGGGAGGTCCGTATCAGATACGCAGTATTTT
TRBJ1-6,TRBV7-9,NA,TRBD1,CASSFFTGTGGLSPLHF,TGTGCCAGCAGCTTTTTTACCGGGACAGGGGGCCTTTCACCCCTCCACTTT
TRBJ2-5,TRBV11-2,few,NA,CASSSGAAETQYF,TGTGCCAGCAGCTCCGGGGCTGCGGAGACCCAGTACTTC
TRBJ1-6,TRBV20-1,few,NA,CSAPGTVGNSPLHF,TGCAGTGCGCCAGGGACCGTCGGTAATTCACCCCTCCACTTT
TRBJ2-7,TRBV12-3/TRBV12-4,many,TRBD1,CASSLEQGAVYEQYF,TGTGCCAGCAGTTTAGAACAGGGGGCGGTATACGAGCAGTACTTC
TRBJ2-5,TRBV7-6,many,NA,CASSPDPSGAGEETQYF,TGTGCCAGCAGCCCAGATCCCTCCGGGGCTGGAGAAGAGACCCAGTACTTC
TRBJ2-3,TRBV2,many,NA,CASSERGFTDTQYF,TGTGCCAGCAGTGAAAGGGGGTTCACAGATACGCAGTATTTT
TRBJ1-1,TRBV29-1,many,NA,CSVTDIVNTEAFF,TGCAGCGTAACGGACATAGTGAACACTGAAGCTTTCTTT
TRBJ1-3,TRBV20-1,few,NA,CSASPTASGNTIYF,TGCAGTGCTAGTCCGACGGCCTCTGGAAACACCATATATTTT
TRBJ2-3,TRBV18,NA,TRBD2,CASSGRRTSGRDATDTQYF,TGTGCCAGCTCCGGCCGCAGGACTAGCGGGAGGGATGCCACAGATACGCAGTATTTT
TRBJ2-7,TRBV9,many,TRBD1,CASSVTGEDYEQYF,TGTGCCAGCAGCGTGACAGGGGAGGACTACGAGCAGTACTTC